This entry features one T cell receptor beta chain sequence. Antigen specificity is unknown. Method: immunoSEQ multiplex PCR; TCRdb's copy keeps in-frame clones and lacks some. The data contain roughly 20,000 clones, under 95% of them singletons. The data belong to a study of monozygotic twins with cystic fibrosis. Study conclusions and caveats: In 13 of 16 pairs, V gene usage was closest to the co-twin's. Monozygotic CF twin pairs shared significantly more nucleotide-identical clonotypes than unrelated CF individuals did. The repertoire was suggested to be naive-dominated, clonality median approximately 0.0093.

V was trimmed by 7 bases and J by 6 bases, leaving 20 bases between them. The CDR3 consists of 15 residues. Per germline, CDR1 SNHLY and CDR2 FYNNEI. The clonotype was recovered from a girl aged 2 to 9 with cystic fibrosis. The chain uses TRBV2 and TRBJ2-3; no clear D. Sequences were obtained from blood. The CDR3 region is CASKTRYLPGDTQYF. CDR3 DNA sequence: TGTGCCAGCAAGACCCGGTACTTGCCCGGGGATACGCAGTATTTT.